This T cell receptor (beta chain) was documented in a study of T cell changes during pregnancy in multiple sclerosis. Using immunoSEQ multiplex PCR, the repertoire was profiled, and TCRdb retains in-frame clones only, with some absent. Altogether 25,000 to 35,000 clones are present, over 65% being singletons, with the ten largest covering around 8%. With 5 bases clipped from V and 4 bases from J, the junction kept 2 bases outside the gene matches. CDR1 and CDR2 from the germline V gene are MNHNY and SVGAGI (reference sequence). The CDR3 extends over 14 amino acids. This specimen consisted of CD8+ T cells from peripheral blood mononuclear cells, obtained after pregnancy. This receptor was identified in a female donor with multiple sclerosis, enrolled in a pregnancy study. V gene TRBV6-6 combines with J gene TRBJ2-5, with TRBD2 matching over 12 bases. The CDR3 DNA is TGTGCCAGCAGTGGACTAGCGGGGCTAGAGACCCAGTACTTC. It codes for CASSGLAGLETQYF.